The 29 T cell receptor beta chains below come from one sample, sequenced in a study of blood T cell repertoires in COVID-19 (dated by TCRdb to the early 2020s). The method behind the library was the immunoSEQ multiplex PCR assay. TCRdb took over this immuneACCESS table, retaining in-frame rearrangements with V and J assigned. Such tables are incomplete; in checked studies, under half of the missing clones stem from an unresolved V gene, and the remainder is unexplained. This sample comprises about 74,000 clones, about 88% of them detected only once. Of the sample, roughly 1.5% is held by the ten largest clones. What was sequenced was peripheral blood. Source of these receptors: a man aged 45 to 65 with acute or convalescent COVID-19.

The rearrangement uses TRBV2 and TRBJ1-5; TRBD1 is a possible D gene (5 bases). The CDR3 contains 13 residues. Trimming cost V 4 bases and J 7 bases, with 11 bases left between them. Germline V CDR1 and CDR2: SNHLY, FYNNEI. CDR3 protein: CASSVRGPQPQHF. CDR3 DNA sequence: TGTGCCAGCAGTGTGCGGGGACCGCAGCCCCAGCATTTT.

The chain combines TRBV15 with TRBJ2-1; TRBD1 is a possible D gene (6 bases). The germline V gene has CDR1 LNHNV and CDR2 YYDKDF (reference sequence). CDR3 size: 13 residues. Trimming removed 3 bases from V and 12 bases from J, with 15 bases in between. The CDR3 spells CATSRATGPVQFF. The CDR3 nucleotides read TGTGCCACCAGCAGGGCGACAGGCCCAGTGCAGTTCTTC. Full variable domain (remainder filled in from reference TRBV15 and TRBJ2-1): DAMVIQNPRYQVTQFGKPVTLSCSQTLNHNVMYWYQQKSSQAPKLLFHYYDKDFNNEADTPDNFQSRRPNTSFCFLDIRSPGLGDTAMYLCATSRATGPVQFFGPGTRLTVL.

This clone was detected only once. This sequence joins TRBV7-6 and TRBJ2-6; D gene unclear. Germline values: CDR1 SGHVS, CDR2 FNYEAQ. CDR3 length: 14 residues. V was pared by 3 bases and J by 1 base, with 4 bases between. CDR3 sequence: CASSFLSGANVLTF. Written as DNA, the CDR3 is TGTGCCAGCAGCTTCCTTTCTGGGGCCAACGTCCTGACTTTC.

This clone was recorded a few times. The chain employs TRBV4-1 and TRBJ1-5; possibly TRBD1 for D (6 bases). The V and J ends lost 4 bases and 6 bases respectively, with 16 bases between them. The CDR3 runs 15 residues. Germline V gene lookup returns CDR1 MGHRA and CDR2 YSYEKL. The CDR3 sequence: CASSPLAGAGQPQHF. CDR3 sequence (DNA): TGCGCCAGCAGCCCCCTCGCGGGGGCTGGTCAGCCCCAGCATTTT.

This clone appeared a single time. The V gene is TRBV10-2, the J gene TRBJ2-1; 9 nucleotides line up with TRBD2. This CDR3 is built from 18 residues. Losses at the gene ends were 4 bases for V and 4 bases for J; bases not matched to a gene: 14. Germline V gives CDR1 WSHSY, CDR2 SAAADI. The CDR3 nucleotides are TGCGCCAGCAGTGGCTTGAGACTAGCGGAATCACATTACAATGAGCAGTTCTTC. It codes for CASSGLRLAESHYNEQFF.

The chain uses TRBV19 and TRBJ1-1; D gene unclear. V shed 1 base and J shed 5 bases, with 11 bases lying between them. In germline, CDR1 is LNHDA, CDR2 SQIVND (reference sequence). The CDR3 loop spans 14 amino acids. The CDR3 region is CASSIVGLETEAFF. The CDR3 DNA follows: TGTGCCAGTAGTATAGTCGGGTTGGAGACTGAAGCTTTCTTT.

The rearrangement links TRBV7-3 to TRBJ2-1; possible D gene TRBD2, 6 bases. With 5 bases removed from V and 8 bases from J, the gap between germline ends came to 19 bases. The CDR3 runs 15 residues. Germline CDR1 and CDR2: SGHTA and FQGTGA. This chain's CDR3 is CASSLNAASGHEQFF. The CDR3 nucleotides are TGTGCCAGCAGCCTAAATGCCGCCAGCGGGCATGAGCAGTTCTTC.

The chain couples TRBV18 to TRBJ2-3; TRBD2 matches at 10 bases. The V segment lost 0 bases and the J segment 4 bases; nucleotides outside the gene matches: 13. The CDR3 is 19 residues long. Germline V gene sequence: CDR1 KGHSH, CDR2 LQKENI. This CDR3 reads CASSPPRFRSSGSADTQYF. CDR3 in DNA: TGTGCCAGCTCACCACCACGATTCAGGTCTAGCGGGAGTGCAGATACGCAGTATTTT.

This rearrangement joins TRBV7-6 to TRBJ2-1; 9 bases align to TRBD1. The CDR3 spans 15 residues. Trimming took 6 bases from V and 1 from J; bases not matched to a gene: 4. Germline V lookup: CDR1 SGHVS, CDR2 FNYEAQ. The CDR3 sequence is CASRSQGASYNEQFF. In DNA, the CDR3 is TGTGCCAGCAGATCACAGGGGGCATCCTACAATGAGCAGTTCTTC.

With regard to this clone: Other DNA sequences in this specimen translate into the identical CDR3. J is TRBJ2-1 and V is TRBV6-5, with 8 bases that match TRBD2. From germline, CDR1 is MNHEY and CDR2 SVGAGI. With V trimmed by 2 bases and J by 0 bases, 3 bases remained unmatched. The CDR3 length is 16 residues. This chain's CDR3 is CASSYKGTSSYNEQFF. The CDR3 DNA sequence: TGTGCCAGCAGTTACAAGGGGACTAGCTCCTACAATGAGCAGTTCTTC.

CDR3: CASSSSGQVVAAQYF. Written as DNA, the CDR3 is TGTGCCAGCAGCTCCTCGGGACAGGTCGTTGCGGCCCAGTACTTC. V is TRBV5-4 and J is TRBJ2-5; the match to TRBD1 covers 8 bases. V lost 3 bases and J lost 9; bases outside the gene matches: 13. This CDR3 is built from 15 residues. Germline CDR1 SGHNT, CDR2 YYREEE (reference sequence).

J is TRBJ2-4 and V is TRBV15, with D possibly being TRBD1 (5 bases). Germline V CDR1 and CDR2: LNHNV, YYDKDF (reference sequence). This CDR3 contains 12 residues. V was trimmed by 9 bases and J by 5 bases, leaving 11 bases between them. In DNA, the CDR3 is TGTGCCACAGGAGAAGGGGAAAACATTCAGTACTTC. Protein: CATGEGENIQYF.

This clone is a singleton in its sample. The chain employs TRBV6-2 or TRBV6-3 and TRBJ2-2; tentative D call: TRBD2 (5 bases). This CDR3 region has 19 residues. V lost 3 bases and J 6 bases, leaving 26 bases between the germline ends. The V gene's germline CDR1 is MNHEY and CDR2 SVGEGT. CDR3 loop: CASSYYYGTPRDGAGELFF. In DNA form, the CDR3 reads TGTGCCAGCAGTTATTATTACGGCACCCCCAGAGACGGGGCCGGGGAGCTGTTTTTT.

The chain recombines TRBV27 with TRBJ2-5; D might be TRBD1 (5 bases). V lost 4 bases and J 1 base, leaving 13 bases between the germline ends. The CDR3 sequence is 15 residues long. Germline V gene lookup returns CDR1 MNHEY and CDR2 SMNVEV (reference sequence). The CDR3 protein is CASSYYRSSQETQYF. DNA for the CDR3: TGTGCCAGCAGTTACTACAGGAGTTCCCAAGAGACCCAGTACTTC.

V and J are TRBV19 and TRBJ1-5; D gene uncertain. CDR1 is LNHDA, CDR2 SQIVND, per germline (reference sequence). The CDR3 sequence is 13 residues long. Trimming removed 8 bases at V and 6 bases at J, with 14 bases between. CDR3 coding DNA: TGTGCCAGTCGTAATCGGGATCCTCAGCCCCAGCATTTT. It translates to CASRNRDPQPQHF.

This clone was recorded a few times. The chain combines TRBV5-1 with TRBJ1-2; D is uncertain. From germline, CDR1 is SGHRS and CDR2 YFSETQ. V dropped 4 bases and J dropped 8 bases, with 24 bases sitting between them. The CDR3 sequence is 16 residues long. Here the CDR3 reads CASSRIDVDGRRGYTF. CDR3 DNA: TGCGCCAGCAGCCGAATCGACGTTGACGGCCGGCGGGGCTACACCTTC.

This chain links TRBV7-9 with TRBJ1-3, with 7 bases that match TRBD1. CDR1 and CDR2 from the germline V gene are SEHNR and FQNEAQ (reference sequence). This CDR3 is 14 amino acids long. Trimming took 10 bases from V and 0 from J; bases not matched to a gene: 6. CDR3 protein: CATIQGGSGNTIYF. The DNA for the CDR3 is TGTGCCACCATTCAGGGGGGCTCTGGAAACACCATATATTTT.

The rearrangement uses TRBV3-1 (or the pseudogene TRBV3-2) and TRBJ2-5; TRBD1 aligns across 7 bases. The CDR3 sequence is 15 residues long. V was clipped by 4 bases and J by 0 bases; unmatched bases: 5. Germline V gene data show CDR1 as LGHDT and CDR2 as YNNKEL (reference sequence). This chain's CDR3 is CASSPWDRHQETQYF. The CDR3 DNA reads TGTGCCAGCAGCCCCTGGGACAGACACCAAGAGACCCAGTACTTC.

V is TRBV7-6 and J is TRBJ2-5; D is perhaps TRBD1 (5 bases). Trimming took off 4 bases at V and 5 bases at J, with 14 bases between the two ends. Germline assignment: CDR1 SGHVS and CDR2 FNYEAQ. The CDR3 spans 14 residues. The chain's CDR3 is CASSYEGVSETQYF. In DNA form, the CDR3 reads TGTGCCAGCAGCTATGAAGGGGTTTCCGAGACCCAGTACTTC.

This clone showed up just once. The chain carries TRBV7-9 and TRBJ1-1, with a possible D match to TRBD1 (6 bases). This CDR3 region has 12 residues. Per the germline V gene, CDR1 is SEHNR and CDR2 is FQNEAQ (reference sequence). Trimming cost V 8 bases and J 1 base, with 8 bases left between them. CDR3 nucleotides: TGTGCCAGCGGGGGCCGGAACACTGAAGCTTTCTTT. It specifies CASGGRNTEAFF. Based on the CDR3 plus reference TRBV7-9 and TRBJ1-1, the full variable domain is DTGVSQNPRHKITKRGQNVTFRCDPISEHNRLYWYRQTLGQGPEFLTYFQNEAQLEKSRLLSDRFSAERPKGSFSTLEIQRTEQGDSAMYLCASGGRNTEAFFGQGTRLTVV.

The chain carries TRBV7-9 and TRBJ2-3; 16 bases are shared with TRBD2. J gave up 5 bases and V 1 base, and 6 bases lay outside the gene matches. Germline V gene data show CDR1 as SEHNR and CDR2 as FQNEAQ (reference sequence). CDR3 size: 18 residues. Here the CDR3 DNA reads TGTGCCAGCAGCTTAGAGGGACTAGCGGGAGGGCCAAGAGATACGCAGTATTTT. The encoded protein is CASSLEGLAGGPRDTQYF.

The V gene is TRBV7-9, the J gene TRBJ2-6, with a possible D match to TRBD2 (5 bases). Germline V gives CDR1 SEHNR, CDR2 FQNEAQ (reference sequence). V lost 5 bases and J 4 bases, leaving 24 bases between the germline ends. There are 19 residues in the CDR3. The CDR3 here is CASSPINRMRVSGANVLTF. The CDR3 DNA is TGTGCCAGCAGCCCCATAAACCGAATGAGGGTCTCCGGGGCCAACGTCCTGACTTTC.

The CDR3, as DNA: TGTGCCAGCAGCGGCGGGACCAGCTCTGGAAACACCATATATTTT. The encoded protein is CASSGGTSSGNTIYF. The rearrangement links TRBV9 to TRBJ1-3; D possibly corresponds to TRBD1 (5 bases). The V end lost 3 bases, the J end lost 0 bases, and 10 bases lay between the germline ends. Germline V lookup: CDR1 SGDLS, CDR2 YYNGEE. The CDR3 covers 15 residues.

V and J are TRBV30 and TRBJ2-3; TRBD1 might be the D (5 bases). The CDR3 has 14 amino acids. Germline CDR1 GTSNPN, CDR2 SVGIG (reference sequence). V was pared by 0 bases and J by 2 bases, with 9 bases between. The CDR3 sequence is CAWSVGAYTDTQYF. The CDR3 coding sequence is TGTGCCTGGAGTGTAGGGGCATACACAGATACGCAGTATTTT.

This clone was seen only once. This rearrangement joins TRBV5-4 to TRBJ2-1; no clear D. The CDR3 extends over 11 amino acids. V was trimmed by 9 bases and J by 0 bases, leaving 4 bases between them. From germline, CDR1 is SGHNT and CDR2 YYREEE (reference sequence). CDR3 region: CATSSYNEQFF. In DNA form, the CDR3 reads TGTGCCACCTCCTCCTACAATGAGCAGTTCTTC.

The gene calls are TRBV6-2 or TRBV6-3 and TRBJ2-7; weak D call: TRBD2 (6 bases). Trimming pared 0 bases from V and 4 bases from J, leaving 19 bases between. The CDR3 contains 17 residues. Germline values: CDR1 MNHEY, CDR2 SVGEGT. In nucleotides, the CDR3 is TGTGCCAGCAGTTACTCGACCCCGGGACTTGGAGGGTACGAGCAGTACTTC. Protein: CASSYSTPGLGGYEQYF.

The chain employs TRBV3-1 (or the pseudogene TRBV3-2) and TRBJ1-1; D call uncertain. Germline CDR1 and CDR2: LGHDT and YNNKEL (reference sequence). With 4 bases removed from V and 0 bases from J, the gap between germline ends came to 9 bases. CDR3 length: 14 residues. CDR3 nucleotide sequence: TGTGCCAGCAGCCCTAGGTTGGTGAACACTGAAGCTTTCTTT. It translates to CASSPRLVNTEAFF.

This chain uses TRBV9 with TRBJ2-1; 8 nucleotides agree with TRBD1. This CDR3 is 16 amino acids long. Germline V CDR1 and CDR2: SGDLS, YYNGEE. J was trimmed by 0 bases and V by 4 bases; bases with no gene match: 6. CDR3 region: CASSPRQGSSYNEQFF. The CDR3 nucleotides read TGTGCCAGCAGCCCCAGACAGGGGAGCTCCTACAATGAGCAGTTCTTC. Filled out from reference TRBV9 and TRBJ2-1, the complete variable domain reads DSGVTQTPKHLITATGQRVTLRCSPRSGDLSVYWYQQSLDQGLQFLIQYYNGEERAKGNILERFSAQQFPDLHSELNLSSLELGDSALYFCASSPRQGSSYNEQFFGPGTRLTVL.

This sequence joins TRBV4-1 and TRBJ2-1; D remains ambiguous. Germline assignment: CDR1 MGHRA and CDR2 YSYEKL. Between the trimmed V and J ends, which lost 4 bases and 0 bases, there was a span of 16 bases. This CDR3 comprises 17 residues. The CDR3 protein is CASSLSPLPGSYNEQFF. The CDR3, as DNA: TGCGCCAGCAGCCTAAGCCCGCTACCGGGCTCCTACAATGAGCAGTTCTTC.